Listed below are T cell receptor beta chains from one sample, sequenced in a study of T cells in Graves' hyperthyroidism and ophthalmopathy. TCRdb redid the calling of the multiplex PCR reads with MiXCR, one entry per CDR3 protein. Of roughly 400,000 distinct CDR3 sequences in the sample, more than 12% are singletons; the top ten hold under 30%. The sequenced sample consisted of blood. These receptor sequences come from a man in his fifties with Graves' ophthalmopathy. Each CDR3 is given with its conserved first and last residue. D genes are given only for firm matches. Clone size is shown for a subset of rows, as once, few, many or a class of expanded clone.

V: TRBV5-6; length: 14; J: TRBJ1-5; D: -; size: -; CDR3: CASSFSNGDQPQHF; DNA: TGTGCCAGCAGCTTCTCTAACGGGGATCAGCCCCAGCATTTT
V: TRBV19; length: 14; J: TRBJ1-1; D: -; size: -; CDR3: CASTITRGNTEAFF; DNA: TGTGCCAGTACTATTACTAGAGGCAACACTGAAGCTTTCTTT
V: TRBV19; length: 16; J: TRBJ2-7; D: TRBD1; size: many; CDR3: CASSGRTGSYSYEQYF; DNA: TGTGCCAGTAGTGGAAGGACAGGTAGTTACTCCTACGAGCAGTACTTC
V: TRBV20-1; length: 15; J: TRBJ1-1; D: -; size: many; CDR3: CSARDFGGLNTEAFF; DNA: TGCAGTGCTAGAGATTTTGGGGGGCTAAACACTGAAGCTTTCTTT
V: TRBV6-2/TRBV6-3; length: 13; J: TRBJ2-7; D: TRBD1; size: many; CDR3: CASRRDRGHEQYF; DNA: TGTGCCAGCCGCCGGGACAGGGGCCACGAGCAGTACTTC
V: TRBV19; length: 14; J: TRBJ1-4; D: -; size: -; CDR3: CASKADSTNEKLFF; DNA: TGTGCCAGTAAAGCGGATTCAACTAATGAAAAACTGTTTTTT
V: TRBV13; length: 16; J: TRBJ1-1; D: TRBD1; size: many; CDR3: CATTYERGTGEWGAFF; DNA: TGTGCCACAACCTACGAACGCGGGACAGGGGAGTGGGGGGCTTTCTTT
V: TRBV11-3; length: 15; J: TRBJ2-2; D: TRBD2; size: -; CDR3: CASSSGRVATGELFF; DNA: TGTGCCAGCAGCTCCGGGAGGGTTGCTACCGGGGAGCTGTTTTTT
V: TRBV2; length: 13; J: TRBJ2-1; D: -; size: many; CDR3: CASSAGSYNEQFF; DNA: TGTGCCAGCTCGGCGGGATCTTACAATGAGCAGTTCTTC
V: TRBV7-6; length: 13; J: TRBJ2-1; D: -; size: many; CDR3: CASSLVEGNEQFF; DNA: TGTGCCAGCAGCTTAGTGGAGGGCAATGAGCAGTTCTTC
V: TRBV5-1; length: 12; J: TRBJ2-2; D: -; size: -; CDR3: CASSLGGPELFF; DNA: TGCGCCAGCAGCTTGGGCGGACCGGAGCTGTTTTTT
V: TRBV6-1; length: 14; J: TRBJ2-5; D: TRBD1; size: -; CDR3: CASSNRGPEETQYF; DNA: TGTGCCAGCAGTAACAGGGGGCCAGAAGAGACCCAGTACTTC
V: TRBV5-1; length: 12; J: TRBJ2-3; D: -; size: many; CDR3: CASSLDPDTQYF; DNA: TGCGCCAGCAGCTTGGATCCAGATACGCAGTATTTT
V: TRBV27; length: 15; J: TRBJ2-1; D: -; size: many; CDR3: CASSLDTSSYNEQFF; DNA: TGTGCCAGCAGTTTAGACACTAGCTCCTACAATGAGCAGTTCTTC
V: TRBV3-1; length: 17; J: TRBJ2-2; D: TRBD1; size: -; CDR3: CASSQIIDRGETGELFF; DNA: TGTGCCAGCAGCCAAATTATAGACAGGGGGGAAACCGGGGAGCTGTTTTTT
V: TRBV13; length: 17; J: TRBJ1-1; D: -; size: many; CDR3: CASSLGPTGRGNTEAFF; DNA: TGTGCCAGCAGCCTAGGACCAACAGGGCGGGGGAACACTGAAGCTTTCTTT
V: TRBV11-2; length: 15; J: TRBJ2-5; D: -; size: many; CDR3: CASSFTAGPQETQYF; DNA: TGTGCCAGCAGCTTTACCGCCGGGCCACAAGAGACCCAGTACTTC
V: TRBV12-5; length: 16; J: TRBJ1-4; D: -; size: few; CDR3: CASGFLDRGRDEKLFF; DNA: TGTGCTAGTGGTTTTTTAGACCGGGGGAGGGATGAAAAACTGTTTTTT
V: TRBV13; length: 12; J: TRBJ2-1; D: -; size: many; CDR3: CASSLRRDEQFF; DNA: TGTGCCAGCAGCTTACGGCGGGATGAGCAGTTCTTC
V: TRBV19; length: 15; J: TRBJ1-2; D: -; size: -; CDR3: CASRPKGSREYGYTF; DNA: TGTGCCAGTAGACCGAAGGGGAGTCGGGAGTATGGCTACACCTTC
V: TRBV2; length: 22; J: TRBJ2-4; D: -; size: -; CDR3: CASTNQTSMYLCASWGQNIQYF; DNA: -
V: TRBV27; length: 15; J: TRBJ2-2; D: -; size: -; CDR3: CASSFQETNTGELFF; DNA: TGTGCCAGCAGTTTTCAGGAGACGAACACCGGGGAGCTGTTTTTT
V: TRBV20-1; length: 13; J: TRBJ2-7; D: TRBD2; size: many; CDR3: CSAAAGGTYEQYF; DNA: TGCAGTGCCGCGGCGGGAGGGACCTACGAGCAGTACTTC
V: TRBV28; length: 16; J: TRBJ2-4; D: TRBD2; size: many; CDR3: CASSLERELAKNIQYF; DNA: TGTGCCAGCAGTTTAGAGCGGGAGCTAGCCAAAAACATTCAGTACTTC
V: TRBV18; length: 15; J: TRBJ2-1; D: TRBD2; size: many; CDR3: CASSPLAGEANEQFF; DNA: TGTGCCAGCTCACCACTAGCGGGAGAGGCAAATGAGCAGTTCTTC
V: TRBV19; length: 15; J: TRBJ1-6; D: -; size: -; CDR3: CASGSGASSTNSLHF; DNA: TGTGCCAGTGGTTCAGGGGCCTCATCTACGAATTCCCTCCACTTT
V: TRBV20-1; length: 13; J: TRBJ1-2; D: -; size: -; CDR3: CSARDRSNYGYTF; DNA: TGCAGTGCTAGAGATAGGTCAAACTATGGCTACACCTTC